Following are 5 T cell receptor beta chains from one sample sequenced in a study of T-cell memory formation after mild COVID-19. TCRdb analysed the 5' RACE reads with MiXCR anew, one entry per CDR3 protein. The sample has 310,000 or so distinct CDR3 sequences, more than 15% seen once. The sample taken for sequencing was PBMCs or a T cell subset sorted from them (not recorded which). These receptors all stem from a man in his late teens or twenties who had mild COVID-19 (a few samples of this study predate the infection). Cell type and time point are not known.

This chain uses TRBV9 with TRBJ1-1; D possibly corresponds to TRBD1 (5 bases). The length of the CDR3 is 13 residues. The V gene lost 7 bases and the J gene lost 2 bases, with 12 bases spanning the gap. Germline V gene data show CDR1 as SGDLS and CDR2 as YYNGEE. This CDR3 is CASVGQGNTEAFF. CDR3 sequence (DNA): TGTGCCAGCGTTGGGCAGGGTAACACTGAAGCTTTCTTT.

This clonotype was picked up a small number of times. This sequence joins TRBV29-1 and TRBJ2-3, with D possibly being TRBD1 (6 bases). CDR3 length: 13 residues. Between the trimmed V and J ends, which lost 3 bases and 2 bases, there was a span of 9 bases. Germline-derived CDR1 and CDR2 are SQVTM and ANQGSEA. CDR3 coding DNA: TGCAGCGTTGATCGACAGGTCACAGATACGCAGTATTTT. It encodes CSVDRQVTDTQYF.

The CDR3 nucleotides read TGTGCCAGCTGCAACGGACCGGGACCGTCATTGCAAGAGACCCAGTACTTC. Residues: CASCNGPGPSLQETQYF. The J gene is TRBJ2-5, the V gene TRBV12-3 or TRBV12-4, with D perhaps matching TRBD1 or TRBD2 (5 bases each). Trimming cost V 8 bases and J 2 bases, with 24 bases left between them. This CDR3 has 17 residues.

This clonotype was counted only a few times. The chain carries TRBV9 and TRBJ1-2; TRBD1 agrees at 7 bases. The CDR3 runs to 11 residues. The ends lost 7 bases at V and 8 bases at J; junction bases unmatched: 5. Per germline, CDR1 SGDLS and CDR2 YYNGEE. The CDR3 region has the DNA TGTGCCAGCGGGACAGACGTCGGCTACACCTTC. Its translation: CASGTDVGYTF.

The V call is TRBV7-3, the J call TRBJ2-3, with D possibly being TRBD1 or TRBD2 (5 bases each). Trimming removed 1 base at V and 7 bases at J, with 18 bases between. The CDR3 totals 16 residues. CDR1 and CDR2 (germline): SGHTA, FQGTGA. The CDR3 bases are TGTGCCAGCAGCTTAAACGGCAGGGCCGAGGGAAATACGCAGTATTTT. It translates to CASSLNGRAEGNTQYF.